This T cell receptor beta chain originates from a study of T cell responses to AZD1222 COVID-19 vaccine. Whole-study context: Second-dose recipients at about 4 or about 12 weeks were treated as one pooled group. Study observations and caveats: The study identified only six AZD1222 recipients as seropositive at baseline. The donors showed a predominance of white British ancestry and of females, with possible underestimation of clonal diversity. Two doses of AZD1222 preceded a rise in Spike-specific TCR breadth and depth.

Assay: immunoSEQ multiplex PCR; the TCRdb copy retains only in-frame clones and omits some. The repertoire consists of about 110,000 clones, with under 95% occurring once and the leading ten covering around 20%. Germline V gene sequence: CDR1 LNHDA, CDR2 SQIVND (reference sequence). The CDR3 is 13 residues long. The V and J ends lost 6 bases and 0 bases respectively, with 8 bases between them. This clone was seen only once. The antigen remains unidentified. V is TRBV19 and J is TRBJ1-2; no definite D call. This TCR was sampled from an adult in good health. Here the sequenced sample was peripheral blood, taken on day 0 of AZD1222 vaccination. The CDR3 nucleotides read TGTGCCAGTAGACAGTCATCTAACTATGGCTACACCTTC. It codes for CASRQSSNYGYTF.